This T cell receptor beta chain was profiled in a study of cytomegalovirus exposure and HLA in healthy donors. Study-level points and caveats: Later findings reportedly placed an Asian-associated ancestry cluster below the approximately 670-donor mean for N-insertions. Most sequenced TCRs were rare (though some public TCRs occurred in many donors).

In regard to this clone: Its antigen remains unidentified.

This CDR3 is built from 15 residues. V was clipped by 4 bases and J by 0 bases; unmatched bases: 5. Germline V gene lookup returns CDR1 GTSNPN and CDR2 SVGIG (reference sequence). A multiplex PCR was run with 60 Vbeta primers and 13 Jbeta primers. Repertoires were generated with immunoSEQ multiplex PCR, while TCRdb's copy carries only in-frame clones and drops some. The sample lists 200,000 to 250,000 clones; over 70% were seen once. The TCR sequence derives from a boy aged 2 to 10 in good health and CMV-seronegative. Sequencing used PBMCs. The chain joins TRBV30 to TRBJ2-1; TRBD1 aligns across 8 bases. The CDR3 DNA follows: TGTGCCTGGACGGTCGGACAGGGCTCCTACAATGAGCAGTTCTTC. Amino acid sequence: CAWTVGQGSYNEQFF.